The subject of this entry is one T cell receptor beta chain. No antigen is known for it. Base quality data are lacking; no much larger clone is found one base away. The sample belongs to a study of memory CD4+ T cells and cytomegalovirus serostatus (dated by TCRdb to between 2019 and 2020). Background on the whole study: The cohort comprised roughly 35 healthy Belgian adults, 9 CMV seropositive and about 25 CMV seronegative. CD4+ memory TCRbeta repertoires of a Belgian cohort with known cytomegalovirus serostatus were sequenced in order to replicate a published TCR-based CMV serostatus classifier.

The full study reports these points: For predicting CMV serostatus, the median bootstrapped AUC was about 0.95 using the original framework and 0.9 to 0.92 using a US-trained random forest. The original-framework classifier achieved a median bootstrapped AUC of almost 0.97 with a 95% CI of 0.76-1.00 on the Belgian cohort. The results were interpreted as suggesting that the CMV-associated TCR signature is mostly present in the CD4+ memory repertoire. Among the 150 to 200 previously reported CMV-associated TCRbeta sequences, approximately 70 showed up in the CD4+ memory repertoires, with each one found in between one and five individuals. Only CD4+CD45RO+ memory cells were sequenced, unlike the original study, which covered naive and memory CD4+ and CD8+ populations.

CDR1 and CDR2, per the germline V gene (reference sequence), are SGHNT and YYREEE. From its cysteine to its phenylalanine, the CDR3 spans 13 amino acids. CDR3 DNA is the only sequence kept; it has 39 bases, read in frame from the first base. V was cut back by 2 bases and J by 7 bases, leaving a gap of 9 bases between them. Genomic DNA was extracted from sorted cells with the Quick-DNA Microprep Kit. Amplification of TCRbeta DNA was done with the immunoSEQ hsTCRbeta kit, following the protocol from the manufacturer. TCRbeta libraries were sequenced on an Illumina MiSeq instrument. As for how the authors treated the data: Once out-of-frame sequences had been removed, 2,204,828 distinct TCRbeta sequences were left, which works out to an average of roughly 70,000 per individual. Two values were used to score each individual: the count of 150 to 200 previously reported CMV-associated TCRbeta sequences and the total count of productive distinct TCRbeta sequences. A beta-binomial model was reimplemented in Python, and scikit-learn random forests with default parameters were trained on US cohort data. Classifier performance on the Belgian cohort was summarized as median AUC with percentile confidence intervals calculated over 10,000 bootstrap iterations. TCRdb took this table from immuneACCESS and kept in-frame rearrangements with V and J called. Such tables lack part of the clones; where checked against another copy, unresolved V genes explain under half of the gap, and the rest is unexplained. That table is the source of V, J and clone size, and D and trimming were worked out from the DNA. The table for this sample lists about 39,000 clones; nearly 80% of them were counted only once. Approximately 0.8% of the sample rests with the top ten.

A FACSAria II was used to sort memory CD4+ T cells, defined as single viable CD3+CD4+CD8-CD45RO+ cells. CMV serostatus was determined with a Roche Elecsys assay detecting serum IgG against CMV pp150, pp28, p38 and p52. Once the samples were thawed, total CD4+ T cells were enriched through positive selection using CD4 magnetic microbeads. The samples came from a different study that was designed specifically to examine the CD4+ T cell memory repertoire. Peripheral blood mononuclear cells were isolated and cryopreserved according to standard operating procedures, and serum was stored at -80 degrees C. The staining used CD3-PerCP (BW264/56), CD4-APC (RPA-T4), CD45RO-PE (UCHT1) and CD8-Pacific Orange (3B5) antibodies, and Sytox blue was used to exclude non-viable cells.

The sequencing input was memory CD4+ T cells from blood. The chain joins TRBV5-4 to TRBJ1-4, with an unclear D gene assignment. The clonotype comes from an adult in good health and CMV-seronegative. CDR3 loop: CASSFTAGEKLFF. The DNA is TGTGCCAGCAGCTTCACAGCCGGTGAAAAACTGTTTTTT.